The T cell receptor beta chain under discussion was sequenced for a study of shared clonotypes between healthy human individuals. This CDR3 has 17 residues. V gave up 3 bases and J gave up 7 bases; unmatched junction bases: 9. Germline CDR1 and CDR2: SGDLS and YYNGEE. Libraries were prepared by immunoSEQ multiplex PCR; TCRdb keeps only in-frame clonotypes and omits some of them. The repertoire holds about a million clones, with more than 60% as singletons. V usage is TRBV9 and J usage is TRBJ2-2, with TRBD2 matching over 13 bases. The receptor was derived from a man aged 18-30 years in good health. Material for sequencing was memory CD4+ T cells sorted from blood. Described subset: CD45RA-negative fraction. DNA of the CDR3: TGTGCCAGCAGCGGACGAGGGACTAGCGGGACAATCGGGGAGCTGTTTTTT. This sequence encodes CASSGRGTSGTIGELFF.